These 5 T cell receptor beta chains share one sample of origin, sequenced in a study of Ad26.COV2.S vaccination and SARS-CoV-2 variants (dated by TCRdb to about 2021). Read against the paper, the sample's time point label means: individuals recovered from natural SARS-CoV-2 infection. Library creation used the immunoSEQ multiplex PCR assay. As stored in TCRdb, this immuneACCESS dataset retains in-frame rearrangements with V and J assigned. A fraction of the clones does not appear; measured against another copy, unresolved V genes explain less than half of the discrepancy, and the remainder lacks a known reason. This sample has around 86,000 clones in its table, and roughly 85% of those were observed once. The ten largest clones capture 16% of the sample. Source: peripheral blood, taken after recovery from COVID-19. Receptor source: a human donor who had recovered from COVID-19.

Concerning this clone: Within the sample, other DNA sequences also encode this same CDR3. CDR3 protein: CASSQGLAGGLYEQYF. Here the CDR3 DNA reads TGTGCCAGCAGCCAAGGACTAGCGGGAGGGCTCTACGAGCAGTACTTC. V usage is TRBV3-1 (or the pseudogene TRBV3-2) and J usage is TRBJ2-7, with 14 positions matching TRBD2. The V segment lost 1 base and the J segment 3 bases; nucleotides outside the gene matches: 2. The germline CDR1 and CDR2 sequences are LGHDT and YNNKEL (reference sequence). The CDR3 consists of 16 residues.

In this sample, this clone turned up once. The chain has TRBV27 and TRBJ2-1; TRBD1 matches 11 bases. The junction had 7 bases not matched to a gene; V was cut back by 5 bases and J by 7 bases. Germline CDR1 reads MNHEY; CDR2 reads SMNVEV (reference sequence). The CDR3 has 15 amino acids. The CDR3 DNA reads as TGTGCCAGCAGTAACCGGGACAGGGGGTTTAATGAGCAGTTCTTC. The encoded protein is CASSNRDRGFNEQFF.

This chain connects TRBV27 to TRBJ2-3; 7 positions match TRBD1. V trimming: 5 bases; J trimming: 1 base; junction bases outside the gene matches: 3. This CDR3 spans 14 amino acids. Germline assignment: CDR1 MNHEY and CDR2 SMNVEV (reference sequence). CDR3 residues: CASSRQGRTDTQYF. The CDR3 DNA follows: TGTGCCAGCAGTCGACAGGGTCGCACAGATACGCAGTATTTT.

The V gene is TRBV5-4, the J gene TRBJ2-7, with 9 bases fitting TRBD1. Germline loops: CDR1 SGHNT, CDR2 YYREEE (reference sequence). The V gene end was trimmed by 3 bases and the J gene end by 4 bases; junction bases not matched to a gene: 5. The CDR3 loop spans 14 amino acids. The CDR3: CASSWGQGRYEQYF. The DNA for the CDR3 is TGTGCCAGCAGCTGGGGACAGGGAAGATACGAGCAGTACTTC.

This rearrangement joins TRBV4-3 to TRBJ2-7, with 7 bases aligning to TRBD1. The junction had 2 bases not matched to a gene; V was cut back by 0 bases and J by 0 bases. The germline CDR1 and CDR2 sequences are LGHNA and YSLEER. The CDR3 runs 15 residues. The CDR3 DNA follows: TGCGCCAGCAGCCAAGACGGGACAGCCTCCTACGAGCAGTACTTC. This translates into CASSQDGTASYEQYF.